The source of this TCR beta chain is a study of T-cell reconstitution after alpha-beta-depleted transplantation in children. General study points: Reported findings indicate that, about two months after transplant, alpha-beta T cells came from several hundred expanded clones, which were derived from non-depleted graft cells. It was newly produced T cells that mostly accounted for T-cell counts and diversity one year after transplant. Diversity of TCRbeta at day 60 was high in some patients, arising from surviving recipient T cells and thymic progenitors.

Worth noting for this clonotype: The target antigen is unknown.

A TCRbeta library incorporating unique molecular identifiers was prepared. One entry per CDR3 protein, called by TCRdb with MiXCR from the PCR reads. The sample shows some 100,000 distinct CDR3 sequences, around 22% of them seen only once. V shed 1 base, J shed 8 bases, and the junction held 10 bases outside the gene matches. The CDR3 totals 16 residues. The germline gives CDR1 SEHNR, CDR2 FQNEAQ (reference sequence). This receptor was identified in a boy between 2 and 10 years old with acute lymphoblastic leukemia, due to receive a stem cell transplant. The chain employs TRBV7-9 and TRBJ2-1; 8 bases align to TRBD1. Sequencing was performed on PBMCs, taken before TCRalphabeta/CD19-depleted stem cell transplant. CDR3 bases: TGTGCCAGCAGCTTAGGATACGGGACAGGCGGATATGAGCAGTTCTTC. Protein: CASSLGYGTGGYEQFF.